This TCR beta chain was identified during a study of T cells of healthy individuals. TCRdb re-derived calls from the 5' RACE reads in MiXCR, one entry per CDR3 protein. The sample carries 75,000 to 95,000 distinct CDR3 sequences, roughly 5.1% recorded once. V lost 1 base and J lost 2, with 12 bases in between. CDR1 MDHEN and CDR2 SYDVKM come from the germline V gene. The CDR3 extends over 17 amino acids. Many counts were recorded for this clonotype. The chain recombines TRBV28 with TRBJ2-6, with D uncertain. This receptor was identified in a female donor in good health. The chain's CDR3 is CASSLLPRGAGANVLTF. The DNA of the CDR3 is TGTGCCAGCAGTTTATTACCTCGTGGCGCTGGGGCCAACGTCCTGACTTTC.